The 3 T cell receptor beta chains below all came from one sample that was sequenced in a study of beta chain features in type 1 diabetes. Of the isolated RNA, all was reverse transcribed, and so the sequenced material was expressed TCRB transcripts. Clones were read by immunoSEQ multiplex PCR, and TCRdb kept only the in-frame ones, dropping some. The table shows 150,000 to 200,000 clones, with approximately 9.1% occurring only once. The specimen was central memory CD4+ T cells from blood. These receptor sequences come from a woman aged 18 to 35 in good health.

The sample holds a few counts of this clone. This sequence joins TRBV4-1 and TRBJ2-1, with 7 bases matching TRBD1. The CDR3 has 15 amino acids. Germline-derived CDR1 and CDR2 are MGHRA and YSYEKL. Unmatched junction bases numbered 9, after V lost 5 bases and J lost 5 bases. The CDR3 spells CASSTRTGRNNEQFF. The CDR3 DNA reads TGCGCCAGCAGCACCCGGACAGGACGTAACAATGAGCAGTTCTTC.

This clone was seen a few times. The V and J genes are TRBV7-2 and TRBJ2-5; 8 bases match TRBD2. The V and J ends lost 7 bases and 2 bases, in that order; junction bases with no gene match: 9. Per germline, CDR1 SGHTA and CDR2 FQGNSA. The CDR3 extends over 15 amino acids. The CDR3 nucleotides are TGTGCCAGCAAAGGGCTAGCGGGCCCACAAGAGACCCAGTACTTC. Translating gives CASKGLAGPQETQYF.

This chain joins TRBV19 and TRBJ1-1; 7 nucleotides agree with TRBD1. The V gene's germline CDR1 is LNHDA and CDR2 SQIVND (reference sequence). This CDR3 comprises 13 residues. J lost 5 bases, V lost 6 bases, and 6 bases had no gene match. Here the CDR3 DNA reads TGTGCCAGTAGGAGGGGGCAGGAAACTGAAGCTTTCTTT. Translating gives CASRRGQETEAFF.